The 25 T cell receptor beta chains below all came from one sample that was sequenced in a study of T cell repertoires in cytomegalovirus infection. A single record per CDR3 protein comes from TCRdb applying MiXCR to the reads. The sample carries under 350,000 distinct CDR3 sequences, roughly a tenth recorded once. Sequenced input: PBMCs. The origin of the receptors is a human donor in good health (CMV status not recorded). Some clones in this sample may be carry-over from other donors' samples.

This clonotype showed up just once. This chain connects TRBV28 to TRBJ1-2, with D possibly TRBD1 on 5 matching bases. Germline V gene lookup returns CDR1 MDHEN and CDR2 SYDVKM. Trimming cost V 3 bases and J 1 base, with 30 bases left between them. The CDR3 contains 21 residues. CDR3 loop: CASSFQGLPRTHDHYNYGYTF. The DNA for the CDR3 is TGTGCCAGCAGTTTTCAAGGGCTACCGCGGACACACGACCATTATAACTATGGCTACACCTTC.

For this clonotype: This may be a read error: a much more frequent sequence differs by one nucleotide. The chain has TRBV29-1 and TRBJ2-3; D may be TRBD2 (5 bases). The V and J ends lost 7 bases and 10 bases respectively, with 18 bases between them. The CDR3 is made up of 12 amino acids. Germline V gives CDR1 SQVTM, CDR2 ANQGSEA. This CDR3 is CSAGRAGGSQYF. The CDR3 DNA reads TGCAGCGCCGGCCGCGCGGGTGGTTCGCAGTATTTT.

This clonotype was found a few times. CDR3 region: CASSGGQGGTEAFF. As DNA, the CDR3 is TGTGCCAGCAGCGGGGGACAGGGAGGAACTGAAGCTTTCTTT. The V gene is TRBV5-6, the J gene TRBJ1-1, with 9 bases identical to TRBD1. The junction had 6 bases not matched to a gene; V was cut back by 4 bases and J by 5 bases. This CDR3 contains 14 residues. Germline lookup yields CDR1 SGHDT and CDR2 YYEEEE. Full variable domain (outside the CDR3, taken from reference TRBV5-6 and TRBJ1-1): DAGVTQSPTHLIKTRGQQVTLRCSPKSGHDTVSWYQQALGQGPQFIFQYYEEEERQRGNFPDRFSGHQFPNYSSELNVNALLLGDSALYLCASSGGQGGTEAFFGQGTRLTVV.

The V gene is TRBV5-1, the J gene TRBJ1-1; tentatively, D is TRBD1 (5 bases). V lost 4 bases and J lost 6, with 16 bases in between. Germline V CDR1 and CDR2: SGHRS, YFSETQ. There are 14 residues in the CDR3. The DNA of the CDR3 is TGCGCCAGCAGCCCTAGCGGGACTTCGGCTGAAGCTTTCTTT. It codes for CASSPSGTSAEAFF. Combining the CDR3 with reference TRBV5-1 and TRBJ1-1 gives the whole variable domain KAGVTQTPRYLIKTRGQQVTLSCSPISGHRSVSWYQQTPGQGLQFLFEYFSETQRNKGNFPGRFSGRQFSNSRSEMNVSTLELGDSALYLCASSPSGTSAEAFFGQGTRLTVV.

The table lists this clonotype with many counts. V is TRBV7-2 and J is TRBJ2-5, with D perhaps assigned TRBD1 or TRBD2 (5 bases each). The germline V and J ends were trimmed by 2 bases and 5 bases, with 12 bases remaining between them. The CDR3 spans 14 residues. Germline V lookup: CDR1 SGHTA, CDR2 FQGNSA. This CDR3 is CASSLWGTDETQYF. CDR3 bases: TGTGCCAGCAGCTTATGGGGGACGGATGAGACCCAGTACTTC. Variable domain in full (rest from reference TRBV7-2 and TRBJ2-5): GAGVSQSPSNKVTEKGKDVELRCDPISGHTALYWYRQSLGQGLEFLIYFQGNSAPDKSGLPSDRFSAERTGGSVSTLTIQRTQQEDSAVYLCASSLWGTDETQYFGPGTRLLVL.

This clonotype has a count of ten or more. This sequence joins TRBV12-3 or TRBV12-4 and TRBJ1-2; 7 nucleotides line up with TRBD1. This CDR3 has 15 amino acids. The ends lost 5 bases at V and 4 bases at J; junction bases unmatched: 10. This chain's CDR3 is CASSPREGAGYGYTF. CDR3 coding DNA: TGTGCCAGCAGTCCCAGAGAGGGGGCGGGCTATGGCTACACCTTC.

This clonotype was seen many times. V and J are TRBV7-9 and TRBJ2-5; D possibly uses TRBD1 or TRBD2 (6 bases each). This CDR3 has 13 residues. Germline V lookup: CDR1 SEHNR, CDR2 FQNEAQ (reference sequence). Trimming took off 2 bases at V and 3 bases at J, with 7 bases between the two ends. CDR3 sequence reads: CASSLRGEETQYF. CDR3 nucleotide sequence: TGTGCCAGCAGCTTAAGGGGGGAAGAGACCCAGTACTTC.

The CDR3 nucleotides read TGTGCCACCAGTGACCCGGAACAGGGGGCGAATGAGCAGTTCTTC. As protein: CATSDPEQGANEQFF. The chain has TRBV24-1 and TRBJ2-1, with 9 positions matching TRBD1. Germline loops: CDR1 KGHDR, CDR2 SFDVKD. The CDR3 contains 15 residues. Trimming removed 4 bases from V and 7 bases from J; junction bases left unmatched: 7.

This chain uses TRBV2 with TRBJ2-1; TRBD2 agrees at 10 bases. Germline CDR1 reads SNHLY; CDR2 reads FYNNEI. After removal of 9 bases from V and 1 base from J, the junction contained 9 bases not matched to a gene. The CDR3 totals 16 residues. The CDR3 protein is CASQVSGGISYNEQFF. The CDR3 region has the DNA TGTGCCAGTCAAGTTAGCGGGGGGATTTCCTACAATGAGCAGTTCTTC.

There are many counts of this clonotype. The chain uses TRBV12-3 or TRBV12-4 and TRBJ1-3; TRBD1 aligns across 9 bases. The CDR3 spans 15 residues. The V and J ends lost 7 bases and 2 bases, in that order; junction bases with no gene match: 6. CDR3 sequence (DNA): TGTGCCAGCACCACAGGGGGCTGGACTGGAAACACCATATATTTT. Translation gives CASTTGGWTGNTIYF.

This clonotype has ten or more counts. The chain joins TRBV7-2 to TRBJ2-3; D gene ambiguous. The CDR3 runs to 14 residues. V was pared by 1 base and J by 1 base, with 6 bases between. Germline V CDR1 and CDR2: SGHTA, FQGNSA. CDR3 nucleotide sequence: TGTGCCAGCAGCTTAGAAGGCGGCACAGATACGCAGTATTTT. Amino acids: CASSLEGGTDTQYF.

This clonotype was seen once. The chain joins TRBV25-1 to TRBJ1-1; the D is unclear. The CDR3 loop spans 13 amino acids. The germline gives CDR1 MGHDK, CDR2 SYGVNS. The V gene lost 4 bases and the J gene lost 4 bases, with 10 bases spanning the gap. The CDR3 DNA follows: TGTGCCAGCAGTGCAGTAGTTAGCACTGAAGCTTTCTTT. Amino acid sequence: CASSAVVSTEAFF.

This clonotype was observed at least ten times. The rearrangement uses TRBV5-5 and TRBJ2-2; perhaps TRBD2 as D (5 bases). The germline CDR1 and CDR2 sequences are SGHKS and YYEKEE (reference sequence). This CDR3 spans 16 amino acids. The ends were cut back, 2 bases at V and 1 base at J, with 12 bases in the middle. CDR3 nucleotides: TGTGCCAGCAGCTTTGAACAGCGGAAGAACACCGGGGAGCTGTTTTTT. It is translated as CASSFEQRKNTGELFF.

This clonotype was counted many times. This rearrangement joins TRBV7-2 to TRBJ1-1, with D unresolved. CDR1 and CDR2 from the germline V gene are SGHTA and FQGNSA. V lost 5 bases and J lost 1, with 8 bases in between. The CDR3 loop spans 13 amino acids. The DNA of the CDR3 is TGTGCCAGCAGCCATTGGGGGAACACTGAAGCTTTCTTT. It translates to CASSHWGNTEAFF.

This clonotype was seen only a few times. The chain carries TRBV7-3 and TRBJ1-1, with D possibly TRBD1 on 6 matching bases. V lost 0 bases to trimming and J lost 2 bases, with 13 bases between them. The germline V gene encodes CDR1 SGHTA and CDR2 FQGTGA. The CDR3 loop spans 16 amino acids. The CDR3 loop is CASSLTGAGVNTEAFF. DNA of the CDR3: TGTGCCAGCAGCTTAACGGGGGCGGGGGTAAACACTGAAGCTTTCTTT.

This clonotype was found many times. The chain joins TRBV2 to TRBJ2-2; the match to TRBD1 covers 9 bases. There are 16 residues in the CDR3. V trimming: 9 bases; J trimming: 1 base; junction bases outside the gene matches: 9. CDR1 SNHLY and CDR2 FYNNEI come from the germline V gene. The CDR3 protein is CASQGTGTLNTGELFF. CDR3 in DNA: TGTGCCAGTCAGGGGACAGGGACTTTGAACACCGGGGAGCTGTTTTTT.

Ten or more counts support this clonotype. The gene calls are TRBV5-1 and TRBJ1-5; D gene uncertain. This CDR3 spans 13 amino acids. The V gene lost 2 bases and the J gene lost 6 bases, with 9 bases spanning the gap. CDR1 is SGHRS, CDR2 YFSETQ, per germline. The DNA for the CDR3 is TGCGCCAGCAGCTTCCAGTCTGGTCAGCCCCAGCATTTT. Protein product: CASSFQSGQPQHF.

This clonotype was seen more than once but under ten times. The chain recombines TRBV20-1 with TRBJ1-5; D unclear. Germline assignment: CDR1 DFQATT and CDR2 SNEGSKA (reference sequence). The CDR3 is made up of 15 amino acids. The germline V and J ends were trimmed by 1 base and 2 bases, with 12 bases remaining between them. The CDR3 coding sequence is TGCAGTGCTAGAGGAGTGGGTTTTGGCAATCAGCCCCAGCATTTT. Translated, it gives CSARGVGFGNQPQHF.

This clonotype was counted ten times or more. The V call is TRBV7-2, the J call TRBJ2-2; 12 bases are a match to TRBD2. In germline, CDR1 is SGHTA, CDR2 FQGNSA. J was trimmed by 5 bases and V by 4 bases; bases with no gene match: 2. The CDR3 consists of 15 residues. As DNA, the CDR3 is TGTGCCAGCAGCTCCGGACTAGCGGGGACCGGGGAGCTGTTTTTT. It encodes CASSSGLAGTGELFF.

This clonotype was seen many times. The chain employs TRBV7-2 and TRBJ1-2; D remains ambiguous. CDR1 is SGHTA, CDR2 FQGNSA, per germline. This CDR3 has 18 amino acids. V lost 4 bases to trimming and J lost 1 base, with 22 bases between them. The CDR3 DNA is TGTGCCAGCAGCTCCGGGTGGGGAGGGCCCTCTTTTAACTATGGCTACACCTTC. Encoded protein: CASSSGWGGPSFNYGYTF. The full variable domain, rest sourced from reference TRBV7-2 and TRBJ1-2, is GAGVSQSPSNKVTEKGKDVELRCDPISGHTALYWYRQSLGQGLEFLIYFQGNSAPDKSGLPSDRFSAERTGGSVSTLTIQRTQQEDSAVYLCASSSGWGGPSFNYGYTFGSGTRLTVV.

The table lists this clonotype with many counts. The chain uses TRBV6-6 and TRBJ1-5; D is undetermined. The CDR3 is 12 residues long. Deletions cut 10 bases from V and 1 base from J, with 8 bases between. Germline CDR1 and CDR2: MNHNY and SVGAGI (reference sequence). CDR3 in amino acids: CATGRSNQPQHF. In DNA, the CDR3 is TGTGCCACCGGTCGCAGCAATCAGCCCCAGCATTTT.

This clonotype was observed at least ten times. The rearrangement joins TRBV12-3 or TRBV12-4 to TRBJ1-1, with TRBD1 as a possible D gene (5 bases). Between the trimmed V and J ends, which lost 7 bases and 9 bases, there was a span of 18 bases. This CDR3 comprises 13 residues. The CDR3 loop reads CASTINPGEQAFF. The CDR3 DNA reads TGTGCCAGCACCATAAACCCGGGGGAGCAAGCTTTCTTT.

This clonotype occurred a few times. The rearrangement joins TRBV20-1 to TRBJ2-1, with D maybe TRBD1 (6 bases). V was clipped by 6 bases and J by 6 bases, with 21 bases between them. The CDR3 runs to 15 residues. CDR1 is DFQATT and CDR2 is SNEGSKA in the germline V gene (reference sequence). The CDR3 here is CSAERPGHSVNEQFF. CDR3 in DNA: TGCAGTGCCGAACGACCGGGACACTCCGTCAATGAGCAGTTCTTC.

This clonotype was observed many times. The chain carries TRBV7-8 and TRBJ2-7; perhaps TRBD2 as D (6 bases). V lost 1 base and J lost 6, with 16 bases in between. CDR3 length equals 15 residues. Germline V gene data show CDR1 as SGHVS and CDR2 as FQNEAQ. The CDR3 is CASSLDSRDSVEQYV. CDR3 nucleotides: TGTGCCAGCAGCTTAGACTCGCGGGATTCAGTCGAGCAGTACGTC.

This clonotype showed up just a few times. The chain recombines TRBV12-5 with TRBJ2-1, with unresolved D. Trimming stripped 2 bases from V and 2 bases from J, with 7 bases between. CDR3 size: 14 residues. Germline assignment: CDR1 LGHNT and CDR2 FRNRAP. CDR3 DNA: TGTGCTAGTGGTTTGCCCTCCGCCTACAATGAGCAGTTCTTC. As protein: CASGLPSAYNEQFF. The full variable domain, rest sourced from reference TRBV12-5 and TRBJ2-1, is DARVTQTPRHKVTEMGQEVTMRCQPILGHNTVFWYRQTMMQGLELLAYFRNRAPLDDSGMPKDRFSAEMPDATLATLKIQPSEPRDSAVYFCASGLPSAYNEQFFGPGTRLTVL.